Listed here are 12 T cell receptor beta chains from one sample, sequenced in a study of blood T cell repertoires in COVID-19. Profiled with immunoSEQ multiplex PCR; TCRdb holds only in-frame clones, not every one. The data hold 150,000 to 200,000 clones, with 80% observed a single time. Sequencing was performed on PBMCs or T cells enriched from blood (not recorded which). These receptors all stem from a woman aged 55-75 years who had recovered from COVID-19.

This clone was counted a few times. This chain connects TRBV19 to TRBJ2-7; TRBD1 aligns across 7 bases. With 5 bases clipped from V and 2 bases from J, the junction kept 12 bases outside the gene matches. Germline V lookup: CDR1 LNHDA, CDR2 SQIVND (reference sequence). This CDR3 comprises 16 residues. CDR3 coding DNA: TGTGCCAGTAGTTCGACTTTATCAGGGGGAGCCTACGAGCAGTACTTC. Its translation is CASSSTLSGGAYEQYF.

The chain combines TRBV6-5 with TRBJ1-4; D not resolved. The V gene's germline CDR1 is MNHEY and CDR2 SVGAGI. The CDR3 sequence is 14 residues long. V was pared by 2 bases and J by 2 bases, with 6 bases between. CDR3 DNA: TGTGCCAGCAGTTACAGGGAGACTAATGAAAAACTGTTTTTT. Translated: CASSYRETNEKLFF.

J is TRBJ1-1 and V is TRBV9; 9 nucleotides match TRBD1. The CDR3 contains 15 residues. J gave up 4 bases and V 4 bases, and 8 bases lay outside the gene matches. Germline CDR1 SGDLS, CDR2 YYNGEE. The CDR3 is CASSISGTGSTEAFF. In nucleotides, the CDR3 is TGTGCCAGCAGCATATCCGGGACAGGGTCCACTGAAGCTTTCTTT.

The chain couples TRBV5-1 to TRBJ1-1; 7 bases are a match to TRBD1. Germline CDR1 SGHRS, CDR2 YFSETQ. V was pared by 4 bases and J by 7 bases, with 10 bases of the junction left unmatched. There are 14 residues in the CDR3. As DNA, the CDR3 is TGCGCCAGCAGCACCGATTCGACAGGGATTGAAGCTTTCTTT. It codes for CASSTDSTGIEAFF.

V is TRBV7-2 and J is TRBJ2-5, with 11 bases matching TRBD1. CDR1 and CDR2 (germline): SGHTA, FQGNSA. CDR3 size: 15 residues. V dropped 3 bases and J dropped 4; count of bases not matched to a gene: 4. The CDR3 reads CASSFLGTGGETQYF. The CDR3, as DNA: TGTGCCAGCAGCTTTCTGGGGACAGGGGGAGAGACCCAGTACTTC. The full variable domain, its missing parts supplied by reference TRBV7-2 and TRBJ2-5, is GAGVSQSPSNKVTEKGKDVELRCDPISGHTALYWYRQSLGQGLEFLIYFQGNSAPDKSGLPSDRFSAERTGGSVSTLTIQRTQQEDSAVYLCASSFLGTGGETQYFGPGTRLLVL.

This chain connects TRBV7-2 to TRBJ1-1; D call uncertain. Germline lookup yields CDR1 SGHTA and CDR2 FQGNSA. Trimming cost V 4 bases and J 4 bases, with 16 bases left between them. This CDR3 has 15 residues. CDR3 DNA sequence: TGTGCCAGCAGCTCCCCCCTACAGTTTAGCACTGAAGCTTTCTTT. Its translation is CASSSPLQFSTEAFF.

The chain recombines TRBV6-2 or TRBV6-3 with TRBJ2-5; TRBD2 aligns across 7 bases. With 2 bases clipped from V and 1 base from J, the junction kept 7 bases outside the gene matches. CDR1 is MNHEY, CDR2 SVGEGT, per germline. There are 16 residues in the CDR3. The CDR3 protein is CASSYQGLVGQETQYF. CDR3 bases: TGTGCCAGCAGTTACCAAGGACTAGTGGGCCAAGAGACCCAGTACTTC.

The chain recombines TRBV25-1 with TRBJ1-2; 8 bases map to TRBD1. The CDR3 sequence is 13 residues long. Germline CDR1 is MGHDK and CDR2 is SYGVNS. J lost 7 bases, V lost 4 bases, and 5 bases had no gene match. CDR3 in DNA: TGTGCCAGCAGTGCAGGGGGCGCGACTGGCTACACCTTC. The encoded protein is CASSAGGATGYTF.

The chain carries TRBV2 and TRBJ2-1, with 12 bases aligning to TRBD2. Trimming at V came to 7 bases and at J to 9 bases, leaving 7 bases not matched to a gene. Germline V gives CDR1 SNHLY, CDR2 FYNNEI. CDR3 size: 14 residues. CDR3 loop: CASMRASGGVEQFF. CDR3 coding DNA: TGTGCCAGCATGAGGGCTAGCGGGGGGGTTGAGCAGTTCTTC.

The gene calls are TRBV25-1 and TRBJ1-4; TRBD1 matches 7 bases. Germline values: CDR1 MGHDK, CDR2 SYGVNS. This CDR3 contains 17 residues. The ends lost 1 base at V and 6 bases at J; junction bases unmatched: 11. Written as DNA, the CDR3 is TGTGCCAGCAGTGAATTAGTGTCAGGGGGTTTTGATGAAAAACTGTTTTTT. Its translation: CASSELVSGGFDEKLFF.

This rearrangement joins TRBV4-1 to TRBJ1-1, with D possibly matching TRBD1 (5 bases). CDR3 length equals 15 residues. V lost 1 base and J lost 2, with 11 bases in between. The V gene's germline CDR1 is MGHRA and CDR2 YSYEKL. The CDR3 nucleotides read TGCGCCAGCAGCCAAGCCCGGGGGACCAACACTGAAGCTTTCTTT. Its translation: CASSQARGTNTEAFF.

The gene calls are TRBV2 and TRBJ2-4; D might be TRBD2 (7 bases). The CDR3 is made up of 16 amino acids. The germline V and J ends were trimmed by 1 base and 2 bases, with 12 bases remaining between them. Germline V gene data show CDR1 as SNHLY and CDR2 as FYNNEI. The CDR3 sequence: CASSEGAGATKNIQYF. As DNA, the CDR3 is TGTGCCAGCAGTGAAGGGGCGGGGGCAACCAAAAACATTCAGTACTTC.